This TCR beta chain was observed in a study of shared clonotypes between healthy human individuals. Notes on the study in general: Only blood samples were collected, and tissue repertoires likely differ.

This clone was recorded a few times. Antigen specificity is unknown. This CDR3 spans 15 amino acids. Per the germline V gene, CDR1 is KGHSH and CDR2 is LQKENI. The V segment lost 3 bases and the J segment 8 bases; nucleotides outside the gene matches: 7. In the original analysis: Filtering was not the same, since immunoSEQ gave junction-only sequences without quality scores. Only in-frame clones appear in the TCRdb table, and some are missing; sequencing was by immunoSEQ multiplex PCR. Clonal size and the V and J genes are those of that table, whereas D and trimming came from the DNA. The sample carries nearly 750,000 clones, roughly 72% recorded once. Study donors comprised healthy, HIV-negative adults devoid of recent acute infection or vaccination.

The V gene is TRBV18, the J gene TRBJ2-1, with 10 bases matching TRBD2. The TCR was taken from a woman aged 25-40 years in good health. Sequencing was carried out using memory CD4+ T cells sorted from blood. This sample's subset: CD45RA-negative fraction. The CDR3 coding sequence is TGTGCCAGCTCACCGGCTAGCGGGAGAAACGATGAGCAGTTCTTC. This gives the protein CASSPASGRNDEQFF.